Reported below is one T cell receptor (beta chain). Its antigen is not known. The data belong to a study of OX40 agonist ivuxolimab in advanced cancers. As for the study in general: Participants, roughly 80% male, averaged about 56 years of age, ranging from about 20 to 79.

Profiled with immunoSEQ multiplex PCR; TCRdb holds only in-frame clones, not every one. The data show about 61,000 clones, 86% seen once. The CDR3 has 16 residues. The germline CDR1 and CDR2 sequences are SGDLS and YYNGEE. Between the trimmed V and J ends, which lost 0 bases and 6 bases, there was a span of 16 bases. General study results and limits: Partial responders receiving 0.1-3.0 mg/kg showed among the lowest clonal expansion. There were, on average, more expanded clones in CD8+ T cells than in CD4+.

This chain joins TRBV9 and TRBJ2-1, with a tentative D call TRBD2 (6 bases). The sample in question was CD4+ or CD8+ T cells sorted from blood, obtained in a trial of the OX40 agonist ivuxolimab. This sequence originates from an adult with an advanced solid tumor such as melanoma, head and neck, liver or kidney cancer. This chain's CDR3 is CASSVGPGEWPNEQFF. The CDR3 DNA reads TGTGCCAGCAGCGTAGGTCCGGGAGAATGGCCCAATGAGCAGTTCTTC.